These 29 T cell receptor beta chains came from one sample sequenced in a study of beta chain features in type 1 diabetes. Every bit of the isolated RNA underwent reverse transcription, so sequencing read expressed TCRB transcripts. Using immunoSEQ multiplex PCR, the repertoire was profiled, and TCRdb retains in-frame clones only, with some absent. Among hundreds of thousands of clones listed, 68% were seen once. Sample: naive CD4+ T cells from blood. These receptors originate from a young man in good health.

The chain recombines TRBV15 with TRBJ1-2, with 7 nucleotides matching TRBD1. The CDR3 runs to 13 residues. The V segment lost 6 bases and the J segment 8 bases; nucleotides outside the gene matches: 9. Germline V gene lookup returns CDR1 LNHNV and CDR2 YYDKDF (reference sequence). CDR3 bases: TGTGCCACCAGTCCGGGGACAGCTGGAGGCTACACCTTC. Residues: CATSPGTAGGYTF.

The chain is built from TRBV5-5 and TRBJ2-3; D gene uncertain. This CDR3 region has 11 residues. In germline, CDR1 is SGHKS, CDR2 YYEKEE (reference sequence). V was shortened by 3 bases and J by 5 bases, with 4 bases between the two germline ends. This CDR3 reads CASSSLDTQYF. For the CDR3, the DNA is TGTGCCAGCAGCTCGCTAGATACGCAGTATTTT.

This chain joins TRBV30 and TRBJ1-1; D uncertain. The CDR3 runs 11 residues. Germline V gives CDR1 GTSNPN, CDR2 SVGIG (reference sequence). The V gene lost 4 bases and the J gene lost 11 bases, with 14 bases spanning the gap. The CDR3 DNA sequence: TGTGCCTGGAAGGAGATGGCGGTGGCTTTCTTT. It encodes CAWKEMAVAFF.

This rearrangement joins TRBV15 to TRBJ2-3; D call uncertain. Trimming cost V 0 bases and J 2 bases, with 6 bases left between them. Germline assignment: CDR1 LNHNV and CDR2 YYDKDF (reference sequence). CDR3 size: 14 residues. The CDR3 sequence is CATSRELATDTQYF. The CDR3, as DNA: TGTGCCACCAGCAGAGAGTTGGCCACAGATACGCAGTATTTT.

The genes are TRBV5-4 and TRBJ2-7, with TRBD1 identical over 8 bases. Trimming at V came to 5 bases and at J to 6 bases, leaving 7 bases not matched to a gene. This CDR3 contains 13 residues. Germline CDR1 and CDR2: SGHNT and YYREEE (reference sequence). The CDR3 protein is CASSNDRGGEQYF. DNA for the CDR3: TGTGCCAGCAGTAACGACAGGGGAGGCGAGCAGTACTTC.

The genes are TRBV29-1 and TRBJ1-3; D is uncertain. The CDR3 is made up of 13 amino acids. V dropped 0 bases and J dropped 1 base, with 4 bases sitting between them. Germline assignment: CDR1 SQVTM and CDR2 ANQGSEA. CDR3 sequence (DNA): TGCAGCGTTGAAGACGGATCTGGAAACACCATATATTTT. Its translation is CSVEDGSGNTIYF.

V is TRBV29-1 and J is TRBJ2-1; D remains unclear. CDR1 and CDR2 from the germline V gene are SQVTM and ANQGSEA. The CDR3 is 12 residues long. V was pared by 4 bases and J by 7 bases, with 11 bases between. CDR3 loop: CSVAQTGNEQFF. Here the CDR3 DNA reads TGCAGCGTTGCCCAAACTGGGAATGAGCAGTTCTTC.

A note on this clone: This sample also contains other DNA sequences that code for the same CDR3. This rearrangement joins TRBV30 to TRBJ1-6; D unresolved. Germline V lookup: CDR1 GTSNPN, CDR2 SVGIG (reference sequence). This CDR3 is 12 amino acids long. V lost 5 bases to trimming and J lost 6 bases, with 8 bases between them. The CDR3 loop is CAWDRLNSPLHF. Here the CDR3 DNA reads TGTGCCTGGGACCGTCTTAATTCACCCCTCCACTTT.

The gene calls are TRBV25-1 and TRBJ2-3; D is unresolved. The germline gives CDR1 MGHDK, CDR2 SYGVNS. Trimming shortened V by 0 bases and J by 4 bases, and 5 bases separated the two germline ends. The CDR3 is made up of 13 amino acids. The CDR3 DNA reads TGTGCCAGCAGTGAATACAGCCCAGATACGCAGTATTTT. Residues: CASSEYSPDTQYF.

The chain recombines TRBV2 with TRBJ2-1, with a weak D call TRBD1 (6 bases). The CDR3 covers 13 residues. With 5 bases removed from V and 7 bases from J, the gap between germline ends came to 12 bases. Germline-derived CDR1 and CDR2 are SNHLY and FYNNEI. Here the CDR3 DNA reads TGTGCCAGCAGTATGGACAGTTGGAATGAGCAGTTCTTC. This sequence encodes CASSMDSWNEQFF. The full variable domain, with the rest looked up from reference TRBV2 and TRBJ2-1, is EPEVTQTPSHQVTQMGQEVILRCVPISNHLYFYWYRQILGQKVEFLVSFYNNEISEKSEIFDDQFSVERPDGSNFTLKIRSTKLEDSAMYFCASSMDSWNEQFFGPGTRLTVL.

The chain links TRBV15 to TRBJ1-6; 9 nucleotides line up with TRBD1. The CDR3 sequence is 15 residues long. Germline CDR1 is LNHNV and CDR2 is YYDKDF (reference sequence). Trimming cost V 1 base and J 7 bases; bases outside gene matches: 2. The CDR3 sequence is CATSRGGQGNSPLHF. The CDR3 DNA sequence: TGTGCCACCAGCAGAGGCGGACAGGGGAATTCACCCCTCCACTTT.

The chain joins TRBV30 to TRBJ1-1, with no clear D. Per the germline V gene, CDR1 is GTSNPN and CDR2 is SVGIG (reference sequence). V lost 0 bases and J lost 11, with 10 bases in between. This CDR3 spans 11 amino acids. The CDR3 DNA reads TGTGCCTGGAGTGTTGAACGTACGGCTTTCTTT. This sequence encodes CAWSVERTAFF. The variable domain in full, completed from reference TRBV30 and TRBJ1-1, reads SQTIHQWPATLVQPVGSPLSLECTVEGTSNPNLYWYRQAAGRGLQLLFYSVGIGQISSEVPQNLSASRPQDRQFILSSKKLLLSDSGFYLCAWSVERTAFFGQGTRLTVV.

The chain recombines TRBV7-6 with TRBJ2-1; perhaps D is TRBD1 or TRBD2 (5 bases each). The CDR3 has 16 residues. The ends were cut back, 5 bases at V and 0 bases at J, with 14 bases in the middle. Per germline, CDR1 SGHVS and CDR2 FNYEAQ. CDR3 nucleotide sequence: TGTGCCAGCAGCCGGAATCCAGGGAGCTCCTACAATGAGCAGTTCTTC. It is translated as CASSRNPGSSYNEQFF.

This chain connects TRBV6-1 to TRBJ2-1; D is undetermined. The CDR3 runs 14 residues. Per the germline V gene, CDR1 is MNHNS and CDR2 is SASEGT. Trimming shortened V by 1 base and J by 3 bases, and 7 bases separated the two germline ends. CDR3 loop: CASSEGFFYNEQFF. In nucleotides, the CDR3 is TGTGCCAGCAGTGAAGGTTTCTTCTACAATGAGCAGTTCTTC.

The chain employs TRBV7-9 and TRBJ1-1, with D unclear. Germline V gives CDR1 SEHNR, CDR2 FQNEAQ (reference sequence). V shed 5 bases and J shed 0 bases, with 4 bases lying between them. The CDR3 is made up of 12 amino acids. CDR3 coding DNA: TGTGCCAGCAGCCCCATGAACACTGAAGCTTTCTTT. Protein: CASSPMNTEAFF.

The chain links TRBV23-1 to TRBJ2-1; D possibly corresponds to TRBD1 (5 bases). TRBV23-1 is noted as an ORF with a role that remains uncertain. This CDR3 comprises 16 residues. V lost 2 bases and J 2 bases, leaving 13 bases between the germline ends. CDR3 loop: CASSQVTGQPYNEQFF. CDR3 in DNA: TGCGCCAGCAGTCAAGTCACTGGACAACCCTACAATGAGCAGTTCTTC.

The V and J genes are TRBV7-9 and TRBJ2-3; possibly TRBD1 or TRBD2 for D (5 bases each). In germline, CDR1 is SEHNR, CDR2 FQNEAQ (reference sequence). The CDR3 contains 13 residues. V lost 5 bases, J lost 5 bases, and 11 bases lay in between. CDR3 sequence: CASSRGEGDTQYF. The DNA of the CDR3 is TGTGCCAGCAGCCGAGGGGAAGGAGATACGCAGTATTTT.

The chain couples TRBV7-9 to TRBJ2-1; D may correspond to TRBD1 or TRBD2 (5 bases each). The CDR3 runs to 13 residues. Germline assignment: CDR1 SEHNR and CDR2 FQNEAQ (reference sequence). V lost 4 bases and J 4 bases, leaving 8 bases between the germline ends. As DNA, the CDR3 is TGTGCCAGCAGCTCCGGGGCGTACAATGAGCAGTTCTTC. Encoded protein: CASSSGAYNEQFF.

This chain links TRBV10-3 with TRBJ2-7; D remains unclear. CDR3 size: 12 residues. The germline V gene encodes CDR1 ENHRY and CDR2 SYGVKD. Trimming pared 3 bases from V and 1 base from J, leaving 4 bases between. The CDR3 DNA is TGTGCCATCAGTGACGGATCCTACGAGCAGTACTTC. Its translation is CAISDGSYEQYF.

In this sample, this clone turned up a few times. The chain joins TRBV13 to TRBJ1-5; the match to TRBD1 covers 12 bases. Losses at the gene ends were 8 bases for V and 6 bases for J; bases not matched to a gene: 11. The CDR3 runs to 16 residues. Germline V gives CDR1 PRHDT, CDR2 FYEKMQ (reference sequence). The CDR3 region has the DNA TGTGCCAGCCGAAAAGGGGGACAGGGGGCGAGTCAGCCCCAGCATTTT. Amino acid sequence: CASRKGGQGASQPQHF.

This chain connects TRBV7-2 to TRBJ2-3; TRBD2 aligns across 11 bases. CDR1 and CDR2 (germline): SGHTA, FQGNSA. V trimming: 5 bases; J trimming: 4 bases; junction bases outside the gene matches: 8. The CDR3 contains 16 residues. This chain's CDR3 is CASSGIAGGTPDTQYF. For the CDR3, the DNA is TGTGCCAGCAGCGGGATAGCGGGAGGGACCCCAGATACGCAGTATTTT.

This chain links TRBV7-9 with TRBJ2-3; the D gene is possibly TRBD1 (6 bases). Germline loops: CDR1 SEHNR, CDR2 FQNEAQ (reference sequence). The V end lost 5 bases, the J end lost 0 bases, and 12 bases lay between the germline ends. This CDR3 is 15 amino acids long. The CDR3: CASSATGSSTDTQYF. CDR3 nucleotide sequence: TGTGCCAGCAGCGCGACAGGATCTAGCACAGATACGCAGTATTTT.

The chain couples TRBV18 to TRBJ2-7, with 9 positions matching TRBD1. CDR3 length: 14 amino acids. Germline V CDR1 and CDR2: KGHSH, LQKENI. The J segment lost 2 bases and the V segment lost 6 bases, leaving 5 bases of the junction unmatched. CDR3 protein: CASSTQGAAYEQYF. The CDR3 bases are TGTGCCAGCTCCACACAGGGGGCCGCCTACGAGCAGTACTTC.

V usage is TRBV29-1 and J usage is TRBJ2-5; D perhaps matches TRBD2 (6 bases). CDR3 size: 15 residues. Germline values: CDR1 SQVTM, CDR2 ANQGSEA. Trimming shortened V by 1 base and J by 3 bases, and 15 bases separated the two germline ends. The CDR3 region is CSVEVAGPGKETQYF. CDR3 bases: TGCAGCGTTGAAGTGGCGGGGCCGGGAAAAGAGACCCAGTACTTC. Supplemented by reference TRBV29-1 and TRBJ2-5, the full variable domain reads SAVISQKPSRDICQRGTSLTIQCQVDSQVTMMFWYRQQPGQSLTLIATANQGSEATYESGFVIDKFPISRPNLTFSTLTVSNMSPEDSSIYLCSVEVAGPGKETQYFGPGTRLLVL.

The V call is TRBV28, the J call TRBJ2-1, with D perhaps TRBD1 (5 bases). This CDR3 has 13 amino acids. Trimming took 5 bases from V and 0 from J, leaving 5 bases between them. In germline, CDR1 is MDHEN, CDR2 SYDVKM. The CDR3 DNA reads TGTGCCAGCAGTACAGGCTCCTACAATGAGCAGTTCTTC. It is translated as CASSTGSYNEQFF.

This clone was counted a few times. This rearrangement joins TRBV9 to TRBJ2-5; the match to TRBD2 covers 7 bases. V lost 2 bases to trimming and J lost 3 bases; unmatched junction nucleotides: 4. The CDR3 loop spans 14 amino acids. Germline V lookup: CDR1 SGDLS, CDR2 YYNGEE. The DNA of the CDR3 is TGTGCCAGCAGCGTGCGGGGGACGGAAGAGACCCAGTACTTC. It codes for CASSVRGTEETQYF.

The chain joins TRBV4-1 to TRBJ2-3; D not certain. Germline loops: CDR1 MGHRA, CDR2 YSYEKL. The CDR3 is 15 amino acids. Trimming stripped 0 bases from V and 6 bases from J, with 13 bases between. CDR3 nucleotides: TGCGCCAGCAGCCAAGAATCACGCGTGCAGGATACGCAGTATTTT. Amino acids: CASSQESRVQDTQYF.

The V call is TRBV10-3, the J call TRBJ2-1; the D gene is possibly TRBD1 (5 bases). Germline V CDR1 and CDR2: ENHRY, SYGVKD. With 6 bases removed from V and 0 bases from J, the gap between germline ends came to 12 bases. This CDR3 is 15 amino acids long. The CDR3 nucleotides read TGTGCCATCAGCCAGGGATCCGTCTCCTACAATGAGCAGTTCTTC. Translation: CAISQGSVSYNEQFF.

The CDR3 reads CASRGQNQPQHF. The CDR3 coding sequence is TGTGCCAGCAGGGGACAAAATCAGCCCCAGCATTTT. V usage is TRBV6-6 and J usage is TRBJ1-5, with D maybe TRBD1 (6 bases). The CDR3 covers 12 residues. CDR1 MNHNY and CDR2 SVGAGI come from the germline V gene (reference sequence). The V and J ends lost 6 bases and 4 bases respectively, with 7 bases between them.